Included here is one TCR beta chain sequence, with context. Its antigen is not identified. Time point reported: cycle 4 day 1 (C4D1), after six to seven weeks of nivolumab. Autologous stem cell transplantation was followed by relapse in every patient, and brentuximab vedotin exposure varied. Assay used: immunoSEQ multiplex PCR; TCRdb lists only in-frame clones, some missing. The data show 23,000 or so clones, about 85% seen once. These data belong to a study of PD-1 blockade in classical Hodgkin lymphoma. At the level of the study: Nivolumab dosing for patients was 3 mg/kg, administered intravenously every 2 weeks. Overall study findings and caveats: Newly diagnosed patients had baseline TCR diversity that was reportedly lower than that of healthy donors. Why the repertoires differ is still unclear, perhaps disease activity or prior therapy. The study found that TCR diversity rose significantly by C4D1 in CD4+ but not CD8+ cells.

In germline, CDR1 is LNHDA, CDR2 SQIVND (reference sequence). CDR3 size: 13 residues. The germline V and J ends were trimmed by 3 bases and 5 bases, with 10 bases remaining between them. This TCR came from a human donor with classical Hodgkin lymphoma. The sample here was peripheral blood mononuclear cells (PBMCs), taken before the fourth cycle of nivolumab. V is TRBV19 and J is TRBJ2-5; D perhaps matches TRBD2 (5 bases). This chain's CDR3 is CASSIGDGETQYF. The CDR3 nucleotides read TGTGCCAGTAGTATCGGGGATGGGGAGACCCAGTACTTC.